These 27 T cell receptor beta chains share one sample of origin, sequenced in a study of blood T cell repertoires in COVID-19. Only in-frame clones appear in the TCRdb table, and some are missing; sequencing was by immunoSEQ multiplex PCR. Counted here are about 370,000 clones, roughly nine tenths occurring once; the ten biggest clones make up around 1%. The material sequenced was PBMCs or T cells enriched from blood (not recorded which). The source is a man between 18 and 29 years old who had recovered from COVID-19.

The chain uses TRBV6-2 or TRBV6-3 and TRBJ1-2, with a possible D match to TRBD1 (5 bases). Trimming removed 2 bases at V and 4 bases at J, with 17 bases between. CDR1 and CDR2 (germline): MNHEY, SVGEGT. This CDR3 spans 16 amino acids. The CDR3 is CASSYAGTSFGYGYTF. Written as DNA, the CDR3 is TGTGCCAGCAGTTACGCCGGGACTTCTTTTGGCTATGGCTACACCTTC.

In nucleotides, the CDR3 is TGTGCCAGCAGCTTCCCAACTGCAGGGGGCGCAGGCACTGAAGCTTTCTTT. As protein: CASSFPTAGGAGTEAFF. The V and J genes are TRBV7-9 and TRBJ1-1, with 8 bases that match TRBD1. CDR1 and CDR2 from the germline V gene are SEHNR and FQNEAQ (reference sequence). The CDR3 is 17 residues long. J gave up 4 bases and V 3 bases, and 13 bases lay outside the gene matches.

The rearrangement uses TRBV29-1 and TRBJ1-2, with TRBD1 matching over 7 bases. The CDR3 totals 11 residues. Germline V gene data show CDR1 as SQVTM and CDR2 as ANQGSEA. V was clipped by 8 bases and J by 7 bases; unmatched bases: 7. CDR3 in amino acids: CSSDRASGYTF. The DNA of the CDR3 is TGCAGCTCCGACAGGGCGAGTGGCTACACCTTC.

This chain links TRBV6-5 with TRBJ1-5, with D possibly being TRBD1 (6 bases). The germline V and J ends were trimmed by 6 bases and 1 base, with 13 bases remaining between them. CDR1 is MNHEY and CDR2 is SVGAGI in the germline V gene. The CDR3 is made up of 15 amino acids. The CDR3 sequence is CASSTQGVSNQPQHF. CDR3 bases: TGTGCCAGCAGCACACAGGGAGTCAGCAATCAGCCCCAGCATTTT.

The gene calls are TRBV7-3 and TRBJ2-7, with 8 positions matching TRBD1. V was pared by 3 bases and J by 5 bases, with 3 bases of the junction left unmatched. The length of the CDR3 is 13 residues. Per the germline V gene, CDR1 is SGHTA and CDR2 is FQGTGA. DNA for the CDR3: TGTGCCAGCAGCTTGGACAGGGATCACGAGCAGTACTTC. Its translation is CASSLDRDHEQYF.

The chain recombines TRBV4-3 with TRBJ2-1; TRBD2 matches at 8 bases. CDR3 length equals 16 residues. From germline, CDR1 is LGHNA and CDR2 YSLEER. Trimming took 4 bases from V and 8 from J; bases not matched to a gene: 13. CDR3 coding DNA: TGCGCCAGCAGCCTCGGGGCGGGAGGAATTATTGATGAGCAGTTCTTC. This translates into CASSLGAGGIIDEQFF.

The chain carries TRBV10-3 and TRBJ2-7, with D perhaps matching TRBD2 (5 bases). CDR1 ENHRY and CDR2 SYGVKD come from the germline V gene. The CDR3 has 17 amino acids. V dropped 0 bases and J dropped 2 bases, with 17 bases sitting between them. CDR3 DNA sequence: TGTGCCATCAGTGAGTCAGCGGTCGGCCGGCTACCCTACGAGCAGTACTTC. As protein: CAISESAVGRLPYEQYF.

This chain links TRBV7-9 with TRBJ2-7, with D hard to call. Per germline, CDR1 SEHNR and CDR2 FQNEAQ (reference sequence). Trimming cost V 5 bases and J 5 bases, with 13 bases left between them. This CDR3 spans 13 amino acids. The CDR3, as DNA: TGTGCCAGCAGCCAAGCAGGTTTCGACGAGCAGTACTTC. Its protein is CASSQAGFDEQYF.

The rearrangement links TRBV29-1 to TRBJ2-1; D not resolved. The V end was cut by 7 bases, the J end by 0 bases, with 10 bases between. This CDR3 is built from 13 residues. Germline V CDR1 and CDR2: SQVTM, ANQGSEA. The CDR3 region has the DNA TGCAGCGATCGACGGAGCTCCTACAATGAGCAGTTCTTC. As protein: CSDRRSSYNEQFF.

The J gene is TRBJ1-2, the V gene TRBV9; D is uncertain. CDR3 length: 14 residues. V was trimmed by 4 bases and J by 3 bases, leaving 13 bases between them. Germline V gene sequence: CDR1 SGDLS, CDR2 YYNGEE. As DNA, the CDR3 is TGTGCCAGCAGCCCCTCCACGGGTCACTATGGCTACACCTTC. This gives the protein CASSPSTGHYGYTF.

The genes are TRBV2 and TRBJ1-2, with 7 bases matching TRBD1. The germline CDR1 and CDR2 sequences are SNHLY and FYNNEI. The CDR3 contains 12 residues. The trim removed 4 bases at V and 8 bases at J, leaving 4 bases unmatched. The CDR3 loop is CASSGQGKGYTF. CDR3 nucleotide sequence: TGTGCCAGCAGTGGACAGGGAAAAGGCTACACCTTC.

As regards this clone: Mismatch with germline at one junction end may stem from a read error. V usage is TRBV14 and J usage is TRBJ1-2, with D possibly being TRBD1 (5 bases). Germline assignment: CDR1 SGHDN and CDR2 FVKESK. The CDR3 extends over 13 amino acids. In DNA, the CDR3 is TGTGCCAGCAGGAAGTACCAGGGTCTCTTCCCCTCTTTC. Its translation: CASRKYQGLFPSF.

The chain combines TRBV27 with TRBJ1-6, with 8 bases aligning to TRBD1. Germline assignment: CDR1 MNHEY and CDR2 SMNVEV (reference sequence). The CDR3 has 15 residues. With V trimmed by 5 bases and J by 14 bases, 14 bases remained unmatched. CDR3 sequence: CASSPITMGQVTLHF. The CDR3 DNA follows: TGTGCCAGCAGTCCGATAACCATGGGACAGGTCACCCTCCACTTT.

The V and J genes are TRBV7-9 and TRBJ2-1; TRBD2 is a possible D gene (6 bases). The germline gives CDR1 SEHNR, CDR2 FQNEAQ (reference sequence). V was pared by 1 base and J by 4 bases, with 11 bases between. CDR3 length: 15 residues. CDR3 sequence reads: CASSLDSGAYNEQFF. DNA for the CDR3: TGTGCCAGCAGCTTAGATAGCGGCGCTTACAATGAGCAGTTCTTC. The full variable domain, with the rest looked up from reference TRBV7-9 and TRBJ2-1, is DTGVSQNPRHKITKRGQNVTFRCDPISEHNRLYWYRQTLGQGPEFLTYFQNEAQLEKSRLLSDRFSAERPKGSFSTLEIQRTEQGDSAMYLCASSLDSGAYNEQFFGPGTRLTVL.

The rearrangement uses TRBV28 and TRBJ1-6; D remains ambiguous. The ends were cut back, 5 bases at V and 9 bases at J, with 17 bases in the middle. The CDR3 spans 15 residues. From germline, CDR1 is MDHEN and CDR2 SYDVKM. The CDR3 sequence is CASSPPRGNGSPLHF. CDR3 coding DNA: TGTGCCAGCAGTCCTCCTCGGGGAAATGGTTCACCCCTCCACTTT.

The CDR3 loop reads CASSPVDRGLRNTEAFF. Here the CDR3 DNA reads TGTGCCAGCAGCCCTGTAGACAGGGGGCTAAGGAACACTGAAGCTTTCTTT. The J gene is TRBJ1-1, the V gene TRBV7-3; TRBD1 aligns across 10 bases. V shed 5 bases and J 1 base; nucleotides not matched to a gene: 10. The length of the CDR3 is 17 residues. Germline loops: CDR1 SGHTA, CDR2 FQGTGA.

This sequence joins TRBV6-5 and TRBJ1-5, with TRBD1 matching 12 bases. The trim removed 6 bases at V and 8 bases at J, leaving 2 bases unmatched. The CDR3 consists of 13 residues. Germline V gene lookup returns CDR1 MNHEY and CDR2 SVGAGI. CDR3 nucleotide sequence: TGTGCCAGCAGAGGGACAGGGGGCGAGCCCCAGCATTTT. Protein: CASRGTGGEPQHF.

The chain combines TRBV27 with TRBJ2-5; D not resolved. Looked up from germline, CDR1 is MNHEY and CDR2 is SMNVEV (reference sequence). With 0 bases removed from V and 3 bases from J, the gap between germline ends came to 8 bases. The CDR3 runs 14 residues. CDR3 amino acids: CASSLSVSEETQYF. The CDR3 DNA reads TGTGCCAGCAGTTTATCAGTTTCGGAAGAGACCCAGTACTTC.

V is TRBV28 and J is TRBJ1-2; D is perhaps TRBD1 (6 bases). This CDR3 has 17 amino acids. V gave up 6 bases and J gave up 5 bases, with 25 bases separating them. Germline assignment: CDR1 MDHEN and CDR2 SYDVKM. The CDR3 DNA reads TGTGCCAGCAGACCACAGGCGGGCAGGGGCGATTCTTATGGCTACACCTTC. This codes for CASRPQAGRGDSYGYTF.

The chain combines TRBV5-1 with TRBJ2-1; D might be TRBD2 (5 bases). Trimming took off 2 bases at V and 1 base at J, with 13 bases between the two ends. The CDR3 runs to 16 residues. CDR1 is SGHRS and CDR2 is YFSETQ in the germline V gene. The CDR3 loop reads CASSLPREWSYNEQFF. CDR3 coding DNA: TGCGCCAGCAGCTTACCGAGGGAGTGGTCCTACAATGAGCAGTTCTTC.

The chain carries TRBV5-6 and TRBJ1-5, with a weak D call TRBD1 (5 bases). Germline assignment: CDR1 SGHDT and CDR2 YYEEEE. The CDR3 has 15 amino acids. Between the trimmed V and J ends, which lost 5 bases and 0 bases, there was a span of 12 bases. In DNA form, the CDR3 reads TGTGCCAGCAGTCCCGGGGGGACTAGCAATCAGCCCCAGCATTTT. It yields the protein CASSPGGTSNQPQHF.

The genes are TRBV5-1 and TRBJ2-3; no clear D. This CDR3 region has 14 residues. In germline, CDR1 is SGHRS, CDR2 YFSETQ. The V end lost 6 bases, the J end lost 2 bases, and 13 bases lay between the germline ends. The CDR3 nucleotides read TGCGCCAGCACTATGGAGCACCCCACAGATACGCAGTATTTT. Amino acid sequence: CASTMEHPTDTQYF.

The V call is TRBV10-3, the J call TRBJ1-2; 9 bases line up with TRBD1. Germline V gene sequence: CDR1 ENHRY, CDR2 SYGVKD. This CDR3 has 13 residues. Trimming at V came to 3 bases and at J to 8 bases, leaving 4 bases not matched to a gene. The CDR3 region is CAISDRTGDGYTF. CDR3 sequence (DNA): TGTGCCATCAGTGATCGGACAGGGGACGGCTACACCTTC.

This clone was observed once. This rearrangement joins TRBV27 to TRBJ1-1, with D uncertain. With 9 bases removed from V and 5 bases from J, the gap between germline ends came to 22 bases. Germline values: CDR1 MNHEY, CDR2 SMNVEV (reference sequence). The CDR3 extends over 15 amino acids. The CDR3 region is CASFSRVTPETEAFF. CDR3 nucleotides: TGTGCCAGTTTCTCGAGGGTCACCCCGGAGACTGAAGCTTTCTTT.

The chain carries TRBV27 and TRBJ2-1; TRBD2 matches 9 bases. V was pared by 6 bases and J by 6 bases, with 3 bases of the junction left unmatched. The CDR3 is 13 residues long. In germline, CDR1 is MNHEY, CDR2 SMNVEV (reference sequence). This CDR3 is CASSPTSGNEQFF. As DNA, the CDR3 is TGTGCCAGCAGCCCGACTAGCGGCAATGAGCAGTTCTTC.

This chain connects TRBV18 to TRBJ2-1, with 12 nucleotides matching TRBD2. V lost 3 bases to trimming and J lost 5 bases; unmatched junction nucleotides: 8. The CDR3 has 17 amino acids. Germline CDR1 reads KGHSH; CDR2 reads LQKENI. CDR3 nucleotide sequence: TGTGCCAGCTCACCTCTCCGGACTAGCGGGGAACACAATGAGCAGTTCTTC. As protein: CASSPLRTSGEHNEQFF.

V and J are TRBV5-1 and TRBJ2-5; TRBD1 aligns across 9 bases. The CDR3 is 15 residues long. V dropped 2 bases and J dropped 4; count of bases not matched to a gene: 6. In germline, CDR1 is SGHRS, CDR2 YFSETQ. The CDR3 region is CASSFNRGLGETQYF. The CDR3 coding sequence is TGCGCCAGCAGCTTCAACAGGGGGCTGGGAGAGACCCAGTACTTC. Full variable domain (outside the CDR3, taken from reference TRBV5-1 and TRBJ2-5): KAGVTQTPRYLIKTRGQQVTLSCSPISGHRSVSWYQQTPGQGLQFLFEYFSETQRNKGNFPGRFSGRQFSNSRSEMNVSTLELGDSALYLCASSFNRGLGETQYFGPGTRLLVL.